This TCR beta chain was recovered during a study of identical twins. Study-wide findings and caveats: Less excess twin sharing appeared in beta out-of-frame sequences. Memory repertoires showed no such pattern, whereas abundant cord blood beta clonotypes carried fewer insertions.

TCRdb fed the 5' RACE reads into MiXCR, producing one record per CDR3 protein. The table has some 570,000 distinct CDR3 sequences, 20% to 25% seen once. Healthy Caucasians were all of the donors. Per germline, CDR1 ENHRY and CDR2 SYGVKD. The V segment lost 7 bases and the J segment 2 bases; nucleotides outside the gene matches: 20. CDR3 size: 19 residues. Concerning this clonotype itself: Its antigen is as yet unknown.

The sample was also reused in another study, on yellow fever vaccine responses in identical twins.

Sequenced: CD4+ T cells sorted from blood. This receptor was obtained from a woman in her late teens or twenties in good health. The chain links TRBV10-3 to TRBJ2-3; 8 bases agree with TRBD2. CDR3 loop: CAITPDGPAGDVNTDTQYF. The CDR3, as DNA: TGTGCCATCACTCCGGACGGACCAGCGGGAGATGTGAACACAGATACGCAGTATTTT.